The 21 T cell receptor beta chains below come from one sample, sequenced in a study of post-analysis software for immune sequencing data. These TCRs are of unknown antigen specificity. cDNA libraries for TCR beta contained unique molecular identifiers. Via MiXCR, TCRdb re-called the PCR reads, giving one row per CDR3 protein. The table lists 750,000 to 950,000 distinct CDR3 sequences, approximately 53% of them singletons. General study points: Controls showed lower frequencies than patients for a handful of TRBV segments, and TRBV5-6, TRBV5-1 and TRBV20-1 were among these.

Specimen: blood. The receptors stem from a girl aged 5-17 years with multiple sclerosis.

The chain recombines TRBV2 with TRBJ2-3, with 8 bases matching TRBD1. Per germline, CDR1 SNHLY and CDR2 FYNNEI. The CDR3 consists of 14 residues. Trimming removed 7 bases from V and 2 bases from J; junction bases left unmatched: 5. The CDR3 loop is CASNPGQVTDTQYF. CDR3 in DNA: TGTGCCAGCAACCCGGGACAGGTCACAGATACGCAGTATTTT.

A few counts support this clonotype. This sequence joins TRBV6-1 and TRBJ2-1; 7 bases fit TRBD1. CDR3 length equals 15 residues. Germline-derived CDR1 and CDR2 are MNHNS and SASEGT. V gave up 6 bases and J gave up 5 bases; unmatched junction bases: 10. The DNA for the CDR3 is TGTGCCAGCAGACCTACAGGGGTCGGGCACAATGAGCAGTTCTTC. Amino acid sequence: CASRPTGVGHNEQFF.

This chain connects TRBV5-1 to TRBJ2-7; no firm D call. The V gene lost 2 bases and the J gene lost 4 bases, with 13 bases spanning the gap. This CDR3 spans 14 amino acids. Germline V gene sequence: CDR1 SGHRS, CDR2 YFSETQ. CDR3 protein: CASSFGIVSYEQYF. CDR3 coding DNA: TGCGCCAGCAGCTTCGGCATTGTTTCTTACGAGCAGTACTTC.

The rearrangement uses TRBV5-1 and TRBJ1-2, with D hard to call. The length of the CDR3 is 12 residues. V was cut by 4 bases and J by 13 bases, with 17 bases left in between. Germline V gene sequence: CDR1 SGHRS, CDR2 YFSETQ. DNA of the CDR3: TGCGCCAGCAGCGGCGGAGGTGGGGAGGTCACCTTC. Residues: CASSGGGGEVTF.

This chain uses TRBV25-1 with TRBJ2-3; 7 nucleotides align to TRBD2. The CDR3 is made up of 15 amino acids. Trimming at V came to 4 bases and at J to 5 bases, leaving 9 bases not matched to a gene. Germline V gene data show CDR1 as MGHDK and CDR2 as SYGVNS. The CDR3 here is CASSAWGGDRDTQYF. Written as DNA, the CDR3 is TGTGCCAGCAGTGCTTGGGGAGGGGATCGAGATACGCAGTATTTT.

This sequence joins TRBV20-1 and TRBJ2-1; 7 bases map to TRBD2. This CDR3 has 14 amino acids. In germline, CDR1 is DFQATT, CDR2 SNEGSKA (reference sequence). In nucleotides, the CDR3 is TGCAGCAGCTTCGGAGCGGGGACCTACAATGAGCAGTTCTTC. This translates into CSSFGAGTYNEQFF.

CDR3 amino acids: CSAHTAPTDEKYF. DNA for the CDR3: TGCAGTGCCCATACAGCTCCGACGGACGAGAAGTACTTC. The chain employs TRBV20-1 and TRBJ2-4; D not certain. Germline loops: CDR1 DFQATT, CDR2 SNEGSKA (reference sequence). This CDR3 is 13 amino acids long. Trimming removed 6 bases from V and 14 bases from J, with 23 bases in between.

The chain uses TRBV27 and TRBJ1-5; no clear D gene. Germline V gene data show CDR1 as MNHEY and CDR2 as SMNVEV (reference sequence). V shed 6 bases and J shed 5 bases, with 17 bases lying between them. CDR3 length equals 15 residues. The CDR3 DNA follows: TGTGCCAGCAGACAATATATCGAGGCTGATCAGCCCCAGCATTTT. As protein: CASRQYIEADQPQHF.

The chain joins TRBV20-1 to TRBJ2-5; D is possibly TRBD1 or TRBD2 (5 bases each). The CDR3 spans 14 residues. Trimming removed 3 bases at V and 5 bases at J, with 16 bases between. The germline gives CDR1 DFQATT, CDR2 SNEGSKA (reference sequence). The CDR3 sequence: CSASRGPPHETQYF. The CDR3 nucleotides read TGCAGTGCTAGCCGGGGACCCCCTCATGAGACCCAGTACTTC.

This clonotype has a handful of counts. This chain connects TRBV12-3 or TRBV12-4 to TRBJ2-7; D is possibly TRBD1 (6 bases). Trimming took off 8 bases at V and 0 bases at J, with 8 bases between the two ends. This CDR3 spans 12 amino acids. The CDR3 reads CASGGLSYEQYF. CDR3 coding DNA: TGTGCCAGCGGGGGCCTCTCCTACGAGCAGTACTTC.

This clonotype was observed a few times. The chain is built from TRBV12-3 or TRBV12-4 and TRBJ2-7, with 8 bases fitting TRBD1. The trim removed 5 bases at V and 0 bases at J, leaving 9 bases unmatched. This CDR3 is 16 amino acids long. DNA for the CDR3: TGTGCCAGCAGTACTCCCAGGGGGCCGGGCTCCTACGAGCAGTACTTC. Its protein product is CASSTPRGPGSYEQYF.

The V call is TRBV12-3 or TRBV12-4, the J call TRBJ2-5; no clear D gene. The CDR3 runs to 13 residues. The V and J ends lost 1 base and 5 bases respectively, with 8 bases between them. CDR3: CASSLEAWETQYF. The CDR3, as DNA: TGTGCCAGCAGTTTAGAGGCATGGGAGACCCAGTACTTC.

In its sample, this clonotype was seen a few times. J is TRBJ2-4 and V is TRBV20-1; 8 nucleotides match TRBD2. The germline V gene has CDR1 DFQATT and CDR2 SNEGSKA (reference sequence). The trim removed 1 base at V and 9 bases at J, leaving 8 bases unmatched. This CDR3 contains 14 residues. This CDR3 reads CSARAGPRGGIQYF. The CDR3 DNA is TGCAGTGCTAGAGCCGGGCCCCGGGGGGGCATTCAGTACTTC.

The chain recombines TRBV2 with TRBJ2-5; the match to TRBD1 covers 7 bases. The CDR3 is 12 amino acids. In germline, CDR1 is SNHLY, CDR2 FYNNEI. The trim removed 6 bases at V and 6 bases at J, leaving 4 bases unmatched. In DNA form, the CDR3 reads TGTGCCAGCAGCGACAGGGTAAAGACCCAGTACTTC. Its translation: CASSDRVKTQYF.

CDR3: CSVRDGNSPLHF. Here the CDR3 DNA reads TGCAGCGTTCGGGACGGCAATTCACCCCTCCACTTT. The V gene is TRBV29-1, the J gene TRBJ1-6; D perhaps matches TRBD1 (5 bases). Germline V gene lookup returns CDR1 SQVTM and CDR2 ANQGSEA. The CDR3 length is 12 residues. Trimming pared 5 bases from V and 7 bases from J, leaving 9 bases between.

V is TRBV4-1 and J is TRBJ2-1; unclear D gene. V gave up 4 bases and J gave up 10 bases, with 17 bases separating them. CDR1 and CDR2 from the germline V gene are MGHRA and YSYEKL. This CDR3 comprises 14 residues. CDR3 protein: CASSPTSPLFEQFF. As DNA, the CDR3 is TGCGCCAGCAGCCCCACGAGCCCCCTGTTCGAGCAGTTCTTC.

On this clonotype itself: At one end the junction does not follow the germline gene, possibly because of a read error. V and J are TRBV15 and TRBJ1-2; 9 positions agree with TRBD1. The germline V gene has CDR1 LNHNV and CDR2 YYDKDF (reference sequence). This CDR3 is 17 amino acids long. In DNA form, the CDR3 reads TGTGCCACCGGCAGAAACAGGGGGCTTCCTCCCAACTATGGCTACACCTTC. It yields the protein CATGRNRGLPPNYGYTF.

The V gene is TRBV9, the J gene TRBJ2-3; D is unresolved. Germline V gene data show CDR1 as SGDLS and CDR2 as YYNGEE. Trimming took 4 bases from V and 4 from J, leaving 10 bases between them. CDR3 length: 13 amino acids. CDR3 in DNA: TGTGCCAGCAGCCCTCAACCGGCAGATACGCAGTATTTT. It is translated as CASSPQPADTQYF.

This sequence joins TRBV12-3 or TRBV12-4 and TRBJ1-1; 10 nucleotides line up with TRBD1. J was trimmed by 0 bases and V by 5 bases; bases with no gene match: 3. CDR3 length: 15 residues. The CDR3 DNA follows: TGTGCCAGCAGTGGGGGACAGGGGATGAACACTGAAGCTTTCTTT. This gives the protein CASSGGQGMNTEAFF.

The chain employs TRBV12-3 or TRBV12-4 and TRBJ2-3, with TRBD1 matching 10 bases. V dropped 6 bases and J dropped 4; count of bases not matched to a gene: 10. The CDR3 consists of 16 residues. CDR3: CASSRTGTGVSDTQYF. CDR3 coding DNA: TGTGCCAGCAGCCGAACCGGGACAGGGGTCTCAGATACGCAGTATTTT.

This clonotype has more than one count but fewer than ten. The chain is built from TRBV2 and TRBJ2-4; TRBD1 aligns across 9 bases. This CDR3 has 13 amino acids. CDR1 is SNHLY, CDR2 FYNNEI, per germline. The junction had 4 bases not matched to a gene; V was cut back by 4 bases and J by 9 bases. The CDR3 region has the DNA TGTGCCAGCAGTGGGACAGGGGCGGTCATTCAGTACTTC. Translated, it gives CASSGTGAVIQYF.